The following is a T cell receptor gamma chain sequence with its context. Antigen: not known. These data come from a study of Vδ1+ human thymocytes. Extracted RNA was reverse transcribed into cDNA. The CDR3 regions were amplified by multiplex PCR from V-gene primers to a constant-region primer. TCRdb re-processed the multiplex PCR reads using CATT. Of approximately 25,000 gamma-chain clones detected, about 18% appear once; the ten largest clones hold 1.8%. Overall study results and limits: In the thymus, TRG and TRD repertoires looked highly polyclonal with Gaussian CDR3 lengths. Bulk data may be misread because of unexpected Vdelta2 sequences.

Thymocytes were sorted as CD3+ TCRVdelta1+ TCRVdelta2- after alphabeta T cell depletion. The germline V gene has CDR1 EGSNGY and CDR2 YDSYNSKV. With V trimmed by 4 bases and J by 0 bases, 5 bases remained unmatched. This CDR3 has 15 residues. V usage is TRGV2 and J usage is TRGJP1. Sequenced input: Vdelta1+ gamma-delta thymocytes from the thymus. Subset given: FACS-sorted CD3+ TCRalphabeta- TCRVdelta1+ TCRVdelta2- thymocytes. The receptor comes from a boy under two years old who had congenital heart surgery. The CDR3 DNA follows: TGTGCCACCTGGGATGAGGATACCACTGGTTGGTTCAAGATATTT. Encoded protein: CATWDEDTTGWFKIF.